The entry below gives a single T cell receptor beta chain sequence along with its context. What it recognizes is unknown. This specimen comes from a study of cytotoxic CD8 clonotypes in ibrutinib-treated CLL. Background on the study: Enrolment comprised around 11 relapsed/refractory and around 15 treatment-naive patients; 17 were IGHV unmutated. Productive templates averaged about 250,000 per sample, and productive rearrangements 94,082.

TCRdb's copy holds only in-frame clones and misses some; the assay was immunoSEQ multiplex PCR. This table has 140,000 to 150,000 clones, about 80% appearing once. Findings and caveats of the study: The study sampled sustained-remission and progressing patients at different times. At ibrutinib response, clonality increased, and at progression it declined back toward baseline.

V lost 3 bases to trimming and J lost 7 bases, with 9 bases between them. Germline CDR1 KGHSH, CDR2 LQKENI. CDR3 length equals 12 residues. The receptor comes from a human donor with chronic lymphocytic leukemia. The source material was PBMCs, sampled after 24 months of ibrutinib treatment. The J gene is TRBJ1-1, the V gene TRBV18; D is ambiguous. For the CDR3, the DNA is TGTGCCAGCTCACCCAGTCACAATGAAGCTTTCTTT. The encoded protein is CASSPSHNEAFF.